This TCR beta chain was recovered during a study of cytomegalovirus exposure and HLA in healthy donors. General study points: Productive rates of about 90% or about 30% were seen for most TCR beta V segments in an earlier analysis.

CDR1 SGDLS and CDR2 YYNGEE come from the germline V gene. The CDR3 has 18 residues. The ends lost 4 bases at V and 3 bases at J; junction bases unmatched: 8. A multiplex PCR was run with 60 Vbeta primers and 13 Jbeta primers. This table comes from immunoSEQ multiplex PCR, and its TCRdb copy is limited to in-frame clones, with some not included. The repertoire consists of 95,000 to 120,000 clones, with about 79% occurring once and the leading ten covering roughly 2.5%. As to this clone: Its target is not known.

The V call is TRBV9, the J call TRBJ2-1, with 15 bases that match TRBD2. The sample was PBMCs. The receptor's source is a woman younger than 30 in good health and CMV-seronegative. The CDR3 protein is CASSPPGTSGGNYNEQFF. The CDR3 nucleotides read TGTGCCAGCAGCCCGCCAGGGACTAGCGGGGGGAACTACAATGAGCAGTTCTTC.